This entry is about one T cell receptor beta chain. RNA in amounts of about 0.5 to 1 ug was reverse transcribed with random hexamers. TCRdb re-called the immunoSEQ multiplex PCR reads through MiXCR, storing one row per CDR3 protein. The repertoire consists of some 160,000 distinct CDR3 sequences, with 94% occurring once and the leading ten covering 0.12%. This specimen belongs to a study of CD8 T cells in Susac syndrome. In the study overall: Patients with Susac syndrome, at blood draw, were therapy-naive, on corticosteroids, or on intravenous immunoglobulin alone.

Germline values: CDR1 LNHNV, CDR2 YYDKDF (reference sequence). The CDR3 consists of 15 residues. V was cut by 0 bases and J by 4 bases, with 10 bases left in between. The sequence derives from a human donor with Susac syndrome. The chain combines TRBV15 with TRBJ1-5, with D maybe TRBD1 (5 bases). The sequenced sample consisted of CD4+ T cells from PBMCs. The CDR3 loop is CATSRDGRDNQPQHF. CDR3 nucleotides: TGTGCCACCAGCAGAGATGGCAGGGATAATCAGCCCCAGCATTTT.